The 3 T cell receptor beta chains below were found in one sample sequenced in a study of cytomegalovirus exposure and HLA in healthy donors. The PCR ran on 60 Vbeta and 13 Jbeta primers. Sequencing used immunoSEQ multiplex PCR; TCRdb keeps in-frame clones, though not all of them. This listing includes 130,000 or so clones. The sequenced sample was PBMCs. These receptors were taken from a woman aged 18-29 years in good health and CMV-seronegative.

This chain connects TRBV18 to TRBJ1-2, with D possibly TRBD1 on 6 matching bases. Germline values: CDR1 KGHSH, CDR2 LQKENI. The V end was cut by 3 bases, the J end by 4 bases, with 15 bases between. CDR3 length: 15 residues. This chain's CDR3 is CASSPAGDMSYGYTF. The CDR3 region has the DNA TGTGCCAGCTCACCTGCAGGGGATATGTCCTATGGCTACACCTTC.

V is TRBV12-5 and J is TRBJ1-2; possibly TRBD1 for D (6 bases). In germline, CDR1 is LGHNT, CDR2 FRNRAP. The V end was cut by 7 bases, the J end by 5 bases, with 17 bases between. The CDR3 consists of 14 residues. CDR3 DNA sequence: TGTGCTAGTGCCCCGGGGGGCTCGGAATATGGCTACACCTTC. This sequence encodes CASAPGGSEYGYTF.

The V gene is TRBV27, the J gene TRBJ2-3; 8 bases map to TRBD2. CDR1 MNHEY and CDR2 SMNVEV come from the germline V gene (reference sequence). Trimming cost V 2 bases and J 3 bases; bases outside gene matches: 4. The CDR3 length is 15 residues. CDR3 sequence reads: CASSLVGGRTDTQYF. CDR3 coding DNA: TGTGCCAGCAGTTTAGTAGGCGGGAGGACAGATACGCAGTATTTT.